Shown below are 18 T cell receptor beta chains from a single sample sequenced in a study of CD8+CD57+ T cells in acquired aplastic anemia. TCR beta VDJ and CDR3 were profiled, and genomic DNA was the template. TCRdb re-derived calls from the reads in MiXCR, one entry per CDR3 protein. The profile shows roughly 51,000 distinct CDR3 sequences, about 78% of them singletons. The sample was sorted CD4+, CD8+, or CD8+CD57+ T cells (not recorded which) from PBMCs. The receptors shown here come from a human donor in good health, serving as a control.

The CDR3 here is CATSEPGQATDTQYF. DNA for the CDR3: TGTGCCACCAGTGAACCGGGACAGGCCACAGATACGCAGTATTTT. The chain recombines TRBV24-1 with TRBJ2-3; 8 nucleotides line up with TRBD1. Looked up from germline, CDR1 is KGHDR and CDR2 is SFDVKD. This CDR3 comprises 15 residues. V trimming: 4 bases; J trimming: 2 bases; junction bases outside the gene matches: 4.

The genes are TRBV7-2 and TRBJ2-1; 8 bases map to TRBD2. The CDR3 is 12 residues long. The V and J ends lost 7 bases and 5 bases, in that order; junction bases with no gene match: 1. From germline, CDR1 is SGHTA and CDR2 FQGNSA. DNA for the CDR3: TGTGCCAGCAAACTAGCGGACAATGAGCAGTTCTTC. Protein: CASKLADNEQFF.

The CDR3 region has the DNA TGTGCCAGTACTCCTAGAGGGTGGAAAGCCTCTGGGGCCAACGTCCTGACTTTC. This translates into CASTPRGWKASGANVLTF. V usage is TRBV19 and J usage is TRBJ2-6; a weak D match, TRBD2 (5 bases). The CDR3 extends over 18 amino acids. V shed 7 bases and J shed 0 bases, with 19 bases lying between them. Germline CDR1 is LNHDA and CDR2 is SQIVND (reference sequence).

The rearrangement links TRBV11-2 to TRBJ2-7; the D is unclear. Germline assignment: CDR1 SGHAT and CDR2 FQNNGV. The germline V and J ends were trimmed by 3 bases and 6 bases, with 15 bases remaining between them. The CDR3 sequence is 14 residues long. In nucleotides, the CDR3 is TGTGCCAGCAGCTTTACCACCCTGACCCCCGAGCAGTACTTC. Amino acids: CASSFTTLTPEQYF.

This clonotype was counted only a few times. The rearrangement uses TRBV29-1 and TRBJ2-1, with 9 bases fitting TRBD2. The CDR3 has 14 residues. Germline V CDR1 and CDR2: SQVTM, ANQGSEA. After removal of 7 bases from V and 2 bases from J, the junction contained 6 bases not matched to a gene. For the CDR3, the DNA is TGCAGCGCCGGACTAGCGAGGACCTACAATGAGCAGTTCTTC. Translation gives CSAGLARTYNEQFF.

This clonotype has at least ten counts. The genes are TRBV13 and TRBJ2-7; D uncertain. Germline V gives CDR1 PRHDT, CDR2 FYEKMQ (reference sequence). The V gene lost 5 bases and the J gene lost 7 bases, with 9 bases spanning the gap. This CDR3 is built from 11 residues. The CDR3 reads CASSNTREQYF. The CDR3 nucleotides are TGTGCCAGCAGCAATACGCGGGAGCAGTACTTC.

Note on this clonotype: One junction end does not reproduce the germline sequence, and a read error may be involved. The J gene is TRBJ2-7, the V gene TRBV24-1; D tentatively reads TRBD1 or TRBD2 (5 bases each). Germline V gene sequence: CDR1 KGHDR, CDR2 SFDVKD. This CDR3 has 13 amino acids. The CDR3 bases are TGTGCCAGCAGCTCCACCCTTGGGGACGAGCAGTGCTTC. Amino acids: CASSSTLGDEQCF.

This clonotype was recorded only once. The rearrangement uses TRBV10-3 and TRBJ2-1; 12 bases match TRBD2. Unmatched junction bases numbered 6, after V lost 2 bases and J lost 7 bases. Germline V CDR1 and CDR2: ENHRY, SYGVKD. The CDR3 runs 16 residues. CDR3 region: CAISEVLAGGLNEQFF. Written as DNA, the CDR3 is TGTGCCATCAGTGAGGTGCTAGCGGGGGGGCTAAATGAGCAGTTCTTC.

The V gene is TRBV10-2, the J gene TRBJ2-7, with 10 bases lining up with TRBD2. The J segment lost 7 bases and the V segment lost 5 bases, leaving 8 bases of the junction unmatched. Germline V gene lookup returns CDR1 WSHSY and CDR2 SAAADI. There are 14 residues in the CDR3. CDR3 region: CASSPSSGGWEQYF. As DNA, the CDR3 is TGCGCCAGCAGTCCCAGTAGCGGGGGGTGGGAGCAGTACTTC.

The CDR3, as DNA: TGTGCCAGCAGCATTGGCTCAGCAACTAATGAAAAACTGTTTTTT. Amino acids: CASSIGSATNEKLFF. V gene TRBV7-9 combines with J gene TRBJ1-4; D gene ambiguous. V dropped 5 bases and J dropped 0 bases, with 10 bases sitting between them. The CDR3 is made up of 15 amino acids. From germline, CDR1 is SEHNR and CDR2 FQNEAQ (reference sequence). Combining the CDR3 with reference TRBV7-9 and TRBJ1-4 gives the whole variable domain DTGVSQNPRHKITKRGQNVTFRCDPISEHNRLYWYRQTLGQGPEFLTYFQNEAQLEKSRLLSDRFSAERPKGSFSTLEIQRTEQGDSAMYLCASSIGSATNEKLFFGSGTQLSVL.

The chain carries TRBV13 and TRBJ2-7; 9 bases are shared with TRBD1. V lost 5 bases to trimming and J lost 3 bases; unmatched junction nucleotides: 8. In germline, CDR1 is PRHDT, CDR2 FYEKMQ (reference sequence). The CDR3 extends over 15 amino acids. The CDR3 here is CASSIRDREIYEQYF. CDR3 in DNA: TGTGCCAGCAGCATCCGGGACAGGGAAATCTACGAGCAGTACTTC.

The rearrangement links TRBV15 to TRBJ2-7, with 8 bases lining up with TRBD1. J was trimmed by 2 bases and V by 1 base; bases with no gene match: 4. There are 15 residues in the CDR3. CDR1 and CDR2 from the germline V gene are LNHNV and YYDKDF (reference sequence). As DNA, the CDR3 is TGTGCCACCAGCAGAGGGACAGGGTCCCCCTACGAGCAGTACTTC. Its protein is CATSRGTGSPYEQYF.

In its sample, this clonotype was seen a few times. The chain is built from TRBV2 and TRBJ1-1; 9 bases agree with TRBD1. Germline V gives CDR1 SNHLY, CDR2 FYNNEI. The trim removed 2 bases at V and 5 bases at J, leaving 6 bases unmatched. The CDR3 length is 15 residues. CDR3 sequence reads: CASSETGGMETEAFF. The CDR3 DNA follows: TGTGCCAGCAGTGAAACAGGGGGCATGGAGACTGAAGCTTTCTTT.

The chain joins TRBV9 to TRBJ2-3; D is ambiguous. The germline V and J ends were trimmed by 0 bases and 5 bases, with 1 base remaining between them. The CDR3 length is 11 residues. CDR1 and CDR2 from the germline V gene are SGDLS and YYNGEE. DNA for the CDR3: TGTGCCAGCAGCGTAGAAGATACGCAGTATTTT. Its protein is CASSVEDTQYF.

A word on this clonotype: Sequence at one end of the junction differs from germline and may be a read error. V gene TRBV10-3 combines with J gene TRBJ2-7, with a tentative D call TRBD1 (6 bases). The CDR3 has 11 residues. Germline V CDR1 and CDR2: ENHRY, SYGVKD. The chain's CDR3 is CASSFRDTVSF. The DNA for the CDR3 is TGTGCCAGCAGTTTTAGGGACACAGTAAGCTTC.

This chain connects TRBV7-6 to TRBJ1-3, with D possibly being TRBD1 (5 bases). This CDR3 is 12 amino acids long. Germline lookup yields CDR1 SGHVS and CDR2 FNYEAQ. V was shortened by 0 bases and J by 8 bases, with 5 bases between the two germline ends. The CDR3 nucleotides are TGTGCCAGCAGCTTAGCGGGGGACACCATATATTTT. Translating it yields CASSLAGDTIYF.

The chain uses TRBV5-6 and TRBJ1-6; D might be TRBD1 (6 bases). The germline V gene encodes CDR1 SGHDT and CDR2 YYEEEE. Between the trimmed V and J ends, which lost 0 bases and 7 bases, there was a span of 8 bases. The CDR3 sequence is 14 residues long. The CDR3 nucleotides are TGTGCCAGCAGCTTGGAGGGGGACAATTCACCCCTCCACTTT. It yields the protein CASSLEGDNSPLHF.

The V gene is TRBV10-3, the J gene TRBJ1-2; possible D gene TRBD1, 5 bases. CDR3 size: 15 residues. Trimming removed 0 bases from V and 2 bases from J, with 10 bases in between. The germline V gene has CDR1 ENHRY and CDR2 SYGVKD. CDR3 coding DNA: TGTGCCATCAGTGAGTCCCCAGGGTACAACTATGGCTACACCTTC. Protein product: CAISESPGYNYGYTF.